One and the same sample provided the 20 T cell receptor beta chains below, sequenced in a study of OX40 agonist ivuxolimab in advanced cancers. Clones were sequenced by immunoSEQ multiplex PCR, and TCRdb holds only the in-frame ones, with some missing. The sample comprises some 70,000 clones, roughly four fifths of which are singletons, and approximately 1.4% rests with the top ten. The input for sequencing was CD4+ or CD8+ T cells sorted from blood, taken in a trial of the OX40 agonist ivuxolimab. These receptors originate from an adult with an advanced solid tumor such as melanoma, head and neck, liver or kidney cancer.

The chain carries TRBV19 and TRBJ1-3, with D possibly matching TRBD1 (5 bases). This CDR3 spans 14 amino acids. The ends were cut back, 4 bases at V and 0 bases at J, with 7 bases in the middle. Germline-derived CDR1 and CDR2 are LNHDA and SQIVND (reference sequence). CDR3 nucleotides: TGTGCCAGTAGTACCCAGGGCTCTGGAAACACCATATATTTT. Residues: CASSTQGSGNTIYF.

The rearrangement joins TRBV19 to TRBJ1-2; D gene unclear. Per germline, CDR1 LNHDA and CDR2 SQIVND (reference sequence). The CDR3 covers 13 residues. Trimming took 0 bases from V and 5 from J, leaving 7 bases between them. This CDR3 is CASSIEAGYGYTF. CDR3 nucleotide sequence: TGTGCCAGTAGTATAGAAGCCGGGTATGGCTACACCTTC.

The rearrangement links TRBV19 to TRBJ1-2; 8 nucleotides match TRBD1. Germline lookup yields CDR1 LNHDA and CDR2 SQIVND (reference sequence). The CDR3 is made up of 14 amino acids. Trimming removed 9 bases from V and 4 bases from J; junction bases left unmatched: 10. The CDR3 spells CASRQGAPGYGYTF. CDR3 nucleotides: TGTGCCAGCCGGCAGGGGGCGCCGGGCTATGGCTACACCTTC. Supplemented by reference TRBV19 and TRBJ1-2, the full variable domain reads DGGITQSPKYLFRKEGQNVTLSCEQNLNHDAMYWYRQDPGQGLRLIYYSQIVNDFQKGDIAEGYSVSREKKESFPLTVTSAQKNPTAFYLCASRQGAPGYGYTFGSGTRLTVV.

The CDR3: CASTELAVYGYTF. The CDR3 DNA sequence: TGTGCCAGCACCGAACTGGCGGTCTATGGCTACACCTTC. The chain is built from TRBV5-6 and TRBJ1-2; D gene ambiguous. Germline CDR1 reads SGHDT; CDR2 reads YYEEEE. Trimming took off 6 bases at V and 4 bases at J, with 13 bases between the two ends. This CDR3 has 13 residues.

The chain recombines TRBV4-1 with TRBJ1-5; D call uncertain. Germline-derived CDR1 and CDR2 are MGHRA and YSYEKL. V was clipped by 0 bases and J by 5 bases, with 11 bases between them. This CDR3 comprises 15 residues. DNA for the CDR3: TGCGCCAGCAGCCAAGAATTCAATGGGCATCAGCCCCAGCATTTT. This encodes CASSQEFNGHQPQHF.

This clone was found many times. V gene TRBV27 combines with J gene TRBJ2-7; the D call may be TRBD1 or TRBD2 (5 bases each). The V gene lost 5 bases and the J gene lost 6 bases, with 20 bases spanning the gap. This CDR3 comprises 15 residues. The germline gives CDR1 MNHEY, CDR2 SMNVEV (reference sequence). The CDR3: CASSLSGTHPSEQYF. In DNA, the CDR3 is TGTGCCAGCAGTCTCTCCGGGACCCACCCTTCCGAGCAGTACTTC.

This CDR3 is CASSLVGGEPQETQYF. CDR3 coding DNA: TGTGCCAGCAGCTTAGTGGGCGGGGAACCCCAAGAGACCCAGTACTTC. The chain combines TRBV7-9 with TRBJ2-5; TRBD2 might be the D (6 bases). The CDR3 extends over 16 amino acids. CDR1 is SEHNR, CDR2 FQNEAQ, per germline (reference sequence). Trimming pared 1 base from V and 1 base from J, leaving 13 bases between.

This clone turned up a few times. The J gene is TRBJ1-2, the V gene TRBV7-6, with 8 nucleotides matching TRBD1. CDR3 length: 13 residues. The trim removed 6 bases at V and 6 bases at J, leaving 6 bases unmatched. Germline V gives CDR1 SGHVS, CDR2 FNYEAQ. CDR3 loop: CASSQGTGDGYTF. CDR3 bases: TGTGCCAGCAGTCAAGGGACAGGTGATGGCTACACCTTC.

The chain uses TRBV7-9 and TRBJ2-1; either TRBD1 or TRBD2 may fit D (5 bases each). V was cut by 4 bases and J by 10 bases, with 11 bases left in between. Germline assignment: CDR1 SEHNR and CDR2 FQNEAQ (reference sequence). The CDR3 spans 12 residues. The CDR3 DNA sequence: TGTGCCAGCAGCTCTAGGGACCTAGAGCAGTTCTTC. Encoded protein: CASSSRDLEQFF.

The chain joins TRBV29-1 to TRBJ2-3; D remains ambiguous. This CDR3 spans 12 amino acids. Germline V gene data show CDR1 as SQVTM and CDR2 as ANQGSEA. Trimming took off 4 bases at V and 6 bases at J, with 11 bases between the two ends. The CDR3 here is CSVVLGRDTQYF. DNA for the CDR3: TGCAGCGTTGTGCTGGGAAGGGATACGCAGTATTTT.

This clone was seen a single time. The chain couples TRBV11-2 to TRBJ2-6; 8 bases are shared with TRBD1. With 4 bases clipped from V and 1 base from J, the junction kept 6 bases outside the gene matches. This CDR3 region has 17 residues. In germline, CDR1 is SGHAT, CDR2 FQNNGV. CDR3 nucleotides: TGTGCCAGCAGCTCGGGACAGGTCCCATCTGGGGCCAACGTCCTGACTTTC. Translating it yields CASSSGQVPSGANVLTF.

The chain has TRBV12-5 and TRBJ2-5; 8 bases are a match to TRBD1. The germline V gene has CDR1 LGHNT and CDR2 FRNRAP. CDR3 length equals 13 residues. V was pared by 8 bases and J by 3 bases, with 5 bases of the junction left unmatched. The CDR3 nucleotides read TGTGCTAGTTGCGGGACAGGAAAAGAGACCCAGTACTTC. This gives the protein CASCGTGKETQYF.

The V gene is TRBV11-3, the J gene TRBJ2-2; 9 positions match TRBD1. This CDR3 has 16 amino acids. V was pared by 5 bases and J by 0 bases, with 4 bases of the junction left unmatched. CDR1 and CDR2 from the germline V gene are SGHNT and YENEEA. The CDR3 nucleotides are TGTGCCAGCAGCAGAACAGGGGGCCCGAACACCGGGGAGCTGTTTTTT. Translation gives CASSRTGGPNTGELFF.

V usage is TRBV5-4 and J usage is TRBJ2-7, with a weak D call TRBD2 (7 bases). Trimming cost V 0 bases and J 3 bases, with 13 bases left between them. This CDR3 is built from 15 residues. Germline values: CDR1 SGHNT, CDR2 YYREEE (reference sequence). CDR3 loop: CASSLGGGLDYEQYF. For the CDR3, the DNA is TGTGCCAGCAGCTTGGGCGGGGGCCTCGACTACGAGCAGTACTTC. Together with reference TRBV5-4 and TRBJ2-7, the CDR3 gives the full variable domain: ETGVTQSPTHLIKTRGQQVTLRCSSQSGHNTVSWYQQALGQGPQFIFQYYREEENGRGNFPPRFSGLQFPNYSSELNVNALELDDSALYLCASSLGGGLDYEQYFGPGTRLTVT.

J is TRBJ2-7 and V is TRBV30; no reliable D call. Germline V gives CDR1 GTSNPN, CDR2 SVGIG (reference sequence). V was clipped by 8 bases and J by 2 bases, with 13 bases between them. The CDR3 loop spans 12 amino acids. CDR3 in DNA: TGTGCCATGAAGCGTGGCCCCTACGAGCAGTACTTC. Amino acid sequence: CAMKRGPYEQYF.

This chain uses TRBV28 with TRBJ1-5; TRBD1 agrees at 7 bases. The germline CDR1 and CDR2 sequences are MDHEN and SYDVKM. The CDR3 is 15 residues long. V lost 5 bases to trimming and J lost 2 bases; unmatched junction nucleotides: 6. CDR3 nucleotide sequence: TGTGCCAGCAGTGGGGGAGGGGGCGGCAATCAGCCCCAGCATTTT. Its protein product is CASSGGGGGNQPQHF. The full variable domain, completed using reference TRBV28 and TRBJ1-5, is DVKVTQSSRYLVKRTGEKVFLECVQDMDHENMFWYRQDPGLGLRLIYFSYDVKMKEKGDIPEGYSVSREKKERFSLILESASTNQTSMYLCASSGGGGGNQPQHFGDGTRLSIL.

CDR3: CASSLSRTSIADTQYF. The CDR3 DNA sequence: TGTGCCAGCAGCTTATCCCGGACTAGCATAGCAGATACGCAGTATTTT. The J gene is TRBJ2-3, the V gene TRBV7-9, with 8 bases that match TRBD2. The CDR3 length is 16 residues. The V and J ends lost 2 bases and 4 bases, in that order; junction bases with no gene match: 8. CDR1 is SEHNR and CDR2 is FQNEAQ in the germline V gene (reference sequence).

CDR3 sequence (DNA): TGTGCCAGCTCACCAGGGCTCAAGCAATTCGTTTTTGGGGCTCTGGACACTGAAGCTTTCTTT. Its translation: CASSPGLKQFVFGALDTEAFF. The chain couples TRBV18 to TRBJ1-1, with a weak D call TRBD1 (5 bases). CDR1 is KGHSH, CDR2 LQKENI, per germline. The CDR3 loop spans 21 amino acids. V gave up 2 bases and J gave up 3 bases, with 31 bases separating them.

The rearrangement links TRBV7-7 to TRBJ2-2, with 7 bases that match TRBD2. V was pared by 5 bases and J by 7 bases, with 10 bases of the junction left unmatched. This CDR3 contains 15 residues. Germline CDR1 is SSHAT and CDR2 is FNYEAQ (reference sequence). The CDR3 DNA reads TGTGCCAGCAGCCCCGGGGAGGGCCGGGTCGGGGAGCTGTTTTTT. This gives the protein CASSPGEGRVGELFF.

V gene TRBV5-6 combines with J gene TRBJ2-7, with D perhaps TRBD1 or TRBD2 (6 bases each). Germline values: CDR1 SGHDT, CDR2 YYEEEE. Trimming cost V 4 bases and J 4 bases, with 18 bases left between them. CDR3 length: 15 residues. The CDR3 nucleotides are TGTGCCAGCAGCCCAGGGACAAGGGGACTGTACGAGCAGTACTTC. Translated, it gives CASSPGTRGLYEQYF. The full variable domain, completed using reference TRBV5-6 and TRBJ2-7, is DAGVTQSPTHLIKTRGQQVTLRCSPKSGHDTVSWYQQALGQGPQFIFQYYEEEERQRGNFPDRFSGHQFPNYSSELNVNALLLGDSALYLCASSPGTRGLYEQYFGPGTRLTVT.